This entry features one TCR beta chain sequence. Antigen unknown. These data originate in a study of T cells expressing NK-cell markers. Study background: Sorted CD3+CD56+NKG2C+, CD3+CD56+NKG2C- and CD3+CD56-NKG2C+ T cells supplied TCR beta repertoires.

The TCR beta cDNA came from 5'RACE template switching with UMIs. From the 5' RACE reads, TCRdb lists one entry per CDR3 protein and no DNA. This sample's clone table lists about 190,000 distinct CDR3 sequences. Points from the study as a whole: The study left the HCMV specificity of expanded NKG2C+ T cell clones unresolved. The share of CD8+ T cells held by dominant NKG2C+ clonotypes was 1.0-7.0% in roughly 6 donors.

CDR1 and CDR2 from the germline V gene are DFQATT and SNEGSKA (reference sequence). The CDR3 has 12 amino acids. Sequencing input: blood T cells: a sorted CD56 or NKG2C T cell subset, CD4+ or CD8+ T cells, or bulk PBMC T cells (not recorded which). V usage is TRBV20-1 and J usage is TRBJ1-2. This clonotype was sampled from a man between 18 and 69 years old in good health. CDR3 loop: CSARGLYYGYTF.